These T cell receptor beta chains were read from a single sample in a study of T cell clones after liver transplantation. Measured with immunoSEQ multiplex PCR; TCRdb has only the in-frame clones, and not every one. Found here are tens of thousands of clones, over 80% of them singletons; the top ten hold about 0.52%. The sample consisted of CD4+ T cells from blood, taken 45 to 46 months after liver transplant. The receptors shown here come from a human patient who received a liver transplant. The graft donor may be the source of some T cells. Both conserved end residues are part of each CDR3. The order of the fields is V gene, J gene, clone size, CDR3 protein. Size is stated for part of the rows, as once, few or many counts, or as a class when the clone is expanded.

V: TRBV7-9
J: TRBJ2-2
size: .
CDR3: CASSRDRGYTGELFF

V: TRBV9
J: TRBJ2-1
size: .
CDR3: CASSVESWGTYNEQFF

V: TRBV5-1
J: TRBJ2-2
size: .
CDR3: CASSLVGIVTGELFF

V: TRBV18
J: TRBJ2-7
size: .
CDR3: CASSPRTSGPYEQYF

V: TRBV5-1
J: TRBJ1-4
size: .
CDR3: CASSATDGGEKLFF

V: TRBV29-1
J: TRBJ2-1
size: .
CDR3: CSVARLIYNEQFF

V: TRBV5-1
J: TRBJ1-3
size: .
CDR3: CASSPQPRGSGSGNTIYF

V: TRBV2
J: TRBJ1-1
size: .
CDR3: CASSDWGPFGDTEAFF

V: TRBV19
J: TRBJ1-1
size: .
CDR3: CASNSQGSVNTEAFF

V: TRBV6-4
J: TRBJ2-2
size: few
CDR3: CASSDNGLRGHTGELFF

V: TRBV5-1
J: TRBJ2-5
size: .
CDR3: CASSIAGGETQYF

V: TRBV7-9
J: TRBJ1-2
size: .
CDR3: CASSSQRGSANYGYTF

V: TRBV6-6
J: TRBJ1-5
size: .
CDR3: CASLAGTGGNQPQHF

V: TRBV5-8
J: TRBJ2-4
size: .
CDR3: CASSLIPNIQYF

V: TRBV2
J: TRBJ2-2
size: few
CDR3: CASSWTSRGELFF

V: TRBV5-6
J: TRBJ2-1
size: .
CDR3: CASSLRTSGSRSYNEQFF

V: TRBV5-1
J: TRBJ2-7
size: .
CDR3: CASSFGVPEGEQYF

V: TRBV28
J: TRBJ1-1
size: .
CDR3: CASSASTVGGMAFF

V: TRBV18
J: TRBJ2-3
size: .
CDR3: CASSPRGDTQYF

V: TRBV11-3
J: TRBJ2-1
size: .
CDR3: CASSLNGGTFSHEQFF

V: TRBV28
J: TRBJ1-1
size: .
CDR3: CASKMGGTEAFF

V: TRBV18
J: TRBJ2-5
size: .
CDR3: CASSPATGSQETQYF

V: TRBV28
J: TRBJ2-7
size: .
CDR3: CASSLYSAGAREQYF

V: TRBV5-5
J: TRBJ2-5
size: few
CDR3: CASSFLGQAEETQYF

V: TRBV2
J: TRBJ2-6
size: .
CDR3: CASSLRSGQSGANVLTF

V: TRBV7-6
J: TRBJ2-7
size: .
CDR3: CASSPAGTGSGEQYF

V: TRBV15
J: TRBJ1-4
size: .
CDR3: CATSRDPGATNEKLFF

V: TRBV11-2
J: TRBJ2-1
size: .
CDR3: CASSYSRVYNEQFF

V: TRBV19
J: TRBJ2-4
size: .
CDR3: CASSLRPIATPDNIQYF

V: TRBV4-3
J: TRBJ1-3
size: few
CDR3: CASSQIQGASGNTIYF

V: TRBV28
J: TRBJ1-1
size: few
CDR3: CASSLDSYTEAFF

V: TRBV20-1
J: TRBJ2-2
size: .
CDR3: CSAPNTGELFF

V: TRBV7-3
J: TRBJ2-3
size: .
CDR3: CASSLYGTAVTDTQYF

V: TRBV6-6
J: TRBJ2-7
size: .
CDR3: CASSHTSDRGPYEQYF

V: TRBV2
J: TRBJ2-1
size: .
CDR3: CASSEGSGMKQFF

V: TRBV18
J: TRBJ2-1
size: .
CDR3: CASSPLDTANEQFF

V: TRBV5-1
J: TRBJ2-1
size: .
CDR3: CASSPYYSSYNEQFF

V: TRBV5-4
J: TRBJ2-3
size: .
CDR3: CASSLGGQGRTDTQYF

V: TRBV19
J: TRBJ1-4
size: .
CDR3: CASTAAGQLNEKLFF

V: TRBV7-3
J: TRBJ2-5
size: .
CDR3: CASSPVHTAETQYF

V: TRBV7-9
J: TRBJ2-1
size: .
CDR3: CASSRTAATYNEQFF

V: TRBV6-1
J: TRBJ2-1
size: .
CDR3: CASSEGVVVSSSYNEQFF

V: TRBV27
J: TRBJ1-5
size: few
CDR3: CASSLRAINNQPQHF

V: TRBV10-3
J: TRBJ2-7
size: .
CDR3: CAISEGTVLTYEQYF

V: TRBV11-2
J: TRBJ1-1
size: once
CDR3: CASSSGSRIKAFF

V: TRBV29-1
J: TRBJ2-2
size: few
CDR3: CSVRTGTNTGELFF

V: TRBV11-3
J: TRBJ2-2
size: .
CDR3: CASSFGGVNTGELFF

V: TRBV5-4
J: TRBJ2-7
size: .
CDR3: CASSSDSGTYSYEQYF

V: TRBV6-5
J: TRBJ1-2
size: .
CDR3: CASNLRDRRSYGYTF

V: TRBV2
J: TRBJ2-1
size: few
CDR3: CASSTSGPNEQFF

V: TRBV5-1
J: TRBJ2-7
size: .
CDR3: CASSQLSLGEQYF